One sample yielded the 25 T cell receptor beta chains listed below, sequenced in a study of CD8 T cells in ankylosing spondylitis. A single record per CDR3 protein comes from TCRdb applying MiXCR to the 5' RACE reads. The repertoire holds some 700,000 distinct CDR3 sequences, with roughly 19% as singletons. Antigens for these TCRs are unknown. Study outcomes and limitations: Seemingly distinctive of ankylosing spondylitis blood was a TCR beta motif formed by eight highly homologous variants.

The sample was blood, either unsorted or a sorted T cell fraction (not recorded which). The receptors were sampled from a male donor with ankylosing spondylitis.

This clonotype was seen more than once but under ten times. This rearrangement joins TRBV7-2 to TRBJ2-5; 10 bases align to TRBD1. Germline V CDR1 and CDR2: SGHTA, FQGNSA. Germline trimming cut 5 bases from V and 3 bases from J; bases unmatched to any gene: 6. The CDR3 has 15 amino acids. The CDR3 DNA is TGTGCCAGCAGCCCTCGACAGGGGGCGAAAGAGACCCAGTACTTC. Encoded protein: CASSPRQGAKETQYF.

This clonotype was detected ten times or more. The chain employs TRBV7-9 and TRBJ1-6; no firm D call. The germline V gene encodes CDR1 SEHNR and CDR2 FQNEAQ (reference sequence). V was clipped by 2 bases and J by 10 bases, with 12 bases between them. The CDR3 runs 14 residues. DNA for the CDR3: TGTGCCAGCAGCTTATCTGGGGTAGGCTCACCCCTCCACTTT. Protein product: CASSLSGVGSPLHF.

This chain joins TRBV6-1 and TRBJ2-5, with D tentatively TRBD1 (6 bases). Germline-derived CDR1 and CDR2 are MNHNS and SASEGT. This CDR3 has 16 residues. V was cut by 8 bases and J by 2 bases, with 21 bases left in between. The CDR3 is CASSNFGKQGQETQYF. CDR3 nucleotide sequence: TGTGCCAGCTCGAACTTTGGGAAACAGGGACAAGAGACCCAGTACTTC.

The rearrangement uses TRBV4-1 and TRBJ2-1; 8 nucleotides match TRBD2. CDR3 length: 15 amino acids. Germline loops: CDR1 MGHRA, CDR2 YSYEKL. V lost 4 bases to trimming and J lost 2 bases; unmatched junction nucleotides: 4. CDR3 loop: CASSLSGSAYNEQFF. The CDR3 DNA is TGCGCCAGCAGCCTAAGCGGGAGTGCCTACAATGAGCAGTTCTTC.

This clonotype appeared a few times. The chain employs TRBV5-5 and TRBJ2-1, with TRBD1 as a possible D gene (6 bases). Germline V gene data show CDR1 as SGHKS and CDR2 as YYEKEE (reference sequence). V lost 1 base to trimming and J lost 5 bases, with 10 bases between them. The CDR3 is 14 amino acids. CDR3 DNA sequence: TGTGCCAGCAGCTTGTCGTGGACAGACAATGAGCAGTTCTTC. Amino acid sequence: CASSLSWTDNEQFF. Looking up the rest from reference TRBV5-5 and TRBJ2-1 gives the full variable domain: DAGVTQSPTHLIKTRGQQVTLRCSPISGHKSVSWYQQVLGQGPQFIFQYYEKEERGRGNFPDRFSARQFPNYSSELNVNALLLGDSALYLCASSLSWTDNEQFFGPGTRLTVL.

The sample holds many counts of this clonotype. The J gene is TRBJ2-1, the V gene TRBV4-1; D ambiguous. Germline V CDR1 and CDR2: MGHRA, YSYEKL. Trimming removed 3 bases at V and 7 bases at J, with 7 bases between. This CDR3 has 12 residues. Written as DNA, the CDR3 is TGCGCCAGCAGCCACACAACGAATGAGCAGTTCTTC. It specifies CASSHTTNEQFF.

This clonotype has only a few counts. The chain links TRBV27 to TRBJ2-1, with D perhaps TRBD1 (6 bases). The CDR3 has 15 amino acids. In germline, CDR1 is MNHEY, CDR2 SMNVEV (reference sequence). Trimming left V 5 bases short and J 6 bases short, with 17 bases between. The CDR3 DNA reads as TGTGCCAGCAGTGCCCTAGGGGGTGGGGTCAATGAGCAGTTCTTC. The encoded protein is CASSALGGGVNEQFF.

This clonotype was observed a handful of times. The chain joins TRBV7-8 to TRBJ2-3; D is ambiguous. There are 16 residues in the CDR3. Germline lookup yields CDR1 SGHVS and CDR2 FQNEAQ. Trimming left V 7 bases short and J 0 bases short, with 17 bases between. The CDR3 DNA reads TGTGCCAGCACCATACGACCACTGACTAGCACAGATACGCAGTATTTT. This codes for CASTIRPLTSTDTQYF.

The gene calls are TRBV29-1 and TRBJ1-1; D ambiguous. The CDR3 has 12 amino acids. The germline V and J ends were trimmed by 4 bases and 1 base, with 7 bases remaining between them. Germline V CDR1 and CDR2: SQVTM, ANQGSEA. Here the CDR3 DNA reads TGCAGCGTTGTTTTGCCGAACACTGAAGCTTTCTTT. This codes for CSVVLPNTEAFF.

This clonotype occurred once. This chain joins TRBV2 and TRBJ1-1, with 7 bases that match TRBD1. Germline CDR1 SNHLY, CDR2 FYNNEI. The CDR3 has 16 residues. J lost 0 bases, V lost 6 bases, and 10 bases had no gene match. The CDR3: CASRGASTGLNTEAFF. The CDR3 DNA reads as TGTGCCAGCAGAGGTGCCTCGACAGGGTTGAACACTGAAGCTTTCTTT.

In its sample, this clonotype was seen once. V is TRBV11-3 and J is TRBJ2-2, with 7 nucleotides matching TRBD2. The CDR3 totals 13 residues. Germline V CDR1 and CDR2: SGHNT, YENEEA. V trimming: 4 bases; J trimming: 5 bases; junction bases outside the gene matches: 1. Written as DNA, the CDR3 is TGTGCCAGCAGCTCGGGAGGTACCGGGGAGCTGTTTTTT. Its protein is CASSSGGTGELFF.

The chain joins TRBV2 to TRBJ1-6; 10 nucleotides match TRBD1. J gave up 8 bases and V 4 bases, and 5 bases lay outside the gene matches. The CDR3 sequence is 15 residues long. Germline V gene sequence: CDR1 SNHLY, CDR2 FYNNEI. This CDR3 is CASSARQGADSPLHF. The CDR3 DNA is TGTGCCAGCAGTGCAAGACAGGGGGCGGATTCACCCCTCCACTTT.

V is TRBV5-1 and J is TRBJ2-1; the match to TRBD2 covers 15 bases. Trimming removed 5 bases from V and 1 base from J; junction bases left unmatched: 7. CDR1 SGHRS and CDR2 YFSETQ come from the germline V gene. The CDR3 is 18 residues long. CDR3 DNA sequence: TGCGCCAGCAGAGGGGGACTAGCGGGAGGCGGTTCCTACAATGAGCAGTTCTTC. Amino acids: CASRGGLAGGGSYNEQFF. The full variable domain, its missing parts supplied by reference TRBV5-1 and TRBJ2-1, is KAGVTQTPRYLIKTRGQQVTLSCSPISGHRSVSWYQQTPGQGLQFLFEYFSETQRNKGNFPGRFSGRQFSNSRSEMNVSTLELGDSALYLCASRGGLAGGGSYNEQFFGPGTRLTVL.

This clonotype was observed a single time. The V gene is TRBV6-5, the J gene TRBJ2-1; possible D gene TRBD2, 6 bases. This CDR3 contains 11 residues. Germline assignment: CDR1 MNHEY and CDR2 SVGAGI. Trimming cost V 10 bases and J 5 bases, with 9 bases left between them. The CDR3 loop is CATGGNNEQFF. The CDR3 nucleotides are TGTGCCACCGGGGGTAACAATGAGCAGTTCTTC.

The rearrangement uses TRBV7-9 and TRBJ1-5, with D maybe TRBD1 (6 bases). Trimming cost V 5 bases and J 6 bases, with 17 bases left between them. The CDR3 loop spans 15 amino acids. The germline V gene encodes CDR1 SEHNR and CDR2 FQNEAQ (reference sequence). CDR3 nucleotides: TGTGCCAGCAGCCGGGGGGCAGGGAGTGGTCAGCCCCAGCATTTT. It yields the protein CASSRGAGSGQPQHF.

The chain carries TRBV5-1 and TRBJ2-5; D remains unclear. The V and J ends lost 1 base and 1 base respectively, with 11 bases between them. This CDR3 comprises 15 residues. Looked up from germline, CDR1 is SGHRS and CDR2 is YFSETQ. DNA of the CDR3: TGCGCCAGCAGCTTGTTGGGGAAAATCCAAGAGACCCAGTACTTC. It yields the protein CASSLLGKIQETQYF.

This clonotype was detected a few times. The chain links TRBV20-1 to TRBJ1-1; tentatively, D is TRBD1 (5 bases). V dropped 4 bases and J dropped 4 bases, with 16 bases sitting between them. The CDR3 totals 14 residues. Germline assignment: CDR1 DFQATT and CDR2 SNEGSKA (reference sequence). The CDR3 here is CSAMIVGPGTEAFF. The CDR3, as DNA: TGCAGTGCTATGATTGTGGGGCCAGGCACTGAAGCTTTCTTT.

This clonotype was recorded a few times. This sequence joins TRBV6-1 and TRBJ2-2; 15 nucleotides match TRBD2. In germline, CDR1 is MNHNS, CDR2 SASEGT. This CDR3 region has 17 residues. Losses at the gene ends were 5 bases for V and 1 base for J; bases not matched to a gene: 2. DNA for the CDR3: TGTGCCAGCAGTAGGACTAGCGGGGGGGAGAACACCGGGGAGCTGTTTTTT. This gives the protein CASSRTSGGENTGELFF.

The chain is built from TRBV20-1 and TRBJ1-5; 9 positions match TRBD1. V trimming: 6 bases; J trimming: 1 base; junction bases outside the gene matches: 10. Germline V gene lookup returns CDR1 DFQATT and CDR2 SNEGSKA (reference sequence). The CDR3 sequence is 16 residues long. The CDR3 loop reads CSALDRGWVSNQPQHF. CDR3 DNA sequence: TGCAGTGCCCTGGACAGGGGATGGGTGAGCAATCAGCCCCAGCATTTT.

This clonotype was seen ten or more times. This chain joins TRBV7-3 and TRBJ1-1; tentatively, D is TRBD1 (6 bases). Germline loops: CDR1 SGHTA, CDR2 FQGTGA. The CDR3 spans 14 residues. V shed 5 bases and J shed 1 base, with 11 bases lying between them. As DNA, the CDR3 is TGTGCCAGCAGCCCCTCGGGACAGAACACTGAAGCTTTCTTT. This translates into CASSPSGQNTEAFF.

This clonotype was seen more than once but under ten times. The gene calls are TRBV3-1 and TRBJ2-3; D is unclear. This CDR3 is 16 amino acids long. Deletions cut 3 bases from V and 7 bases from J, with 20 bases between. Germline V lookup: CDR1 LGHDT, CDR2 YNNKEL (reference sequence). The CDR3 DNA reads TGTGCCAGCAGCCATGCCCCCCGGACCTCGAGCTATACGCAGTATTTT. Its protein is CASSHAPRTSSYTQYF.

This clonotype has more than one count but fewer than ten. The V call is TRBV29-1, the J call TRBJ2-7, with TRBD1 matching 8 bases. This CDR3 region has 14 residues. Losses at the gene ends were 6 bases for V and 2 bases for J; bases not matched to a gene: 9. CDR1 is SQVTM, CDR2 ANQGSEA, per germline. The CDR3 reads CSVQDRGKTYEQYF. The CDR3 DNA reads TGCAGCGTCCAAGACAGGGGAAAAACCTACGAGCAGTACTTC.

This clonotype was recorded a few times. The rearrangement uses TRBV10-3 and TRBJ1-1; 9 positions agree with TRBD1. CDR1 and CDR2 from the germline V gene are ENHRY and SYGVKD. CDR3 size: 14 residues. V shed 8 bases, J shed 1 base, and the junction held 5 bases outside the gene matches. The CDR3 DNA reads as TGTGCCATCGGGACAGGGACCCGGAACACTGAAGCTTTCTTT. Protein: CAIGTGTRNTEAFF.

The chain recombines TRBV25-1 with TRBJ2-5; D is possibly TRBD1 or TRBD2 (5 bases each). CDR3 length equals 14 residues. Germline V CDR1 and CDR2: MGHDK, SYGVNS. Trimming left V 2 bases short and J 1 base short, with 8 bases between. CDR3 DNA sequence: TGTGCCAGCAGTGAACCGGGGCCCCAAGAGACCCAGTACTTC. Encoded protein: CASSEPGPQETQYF.

The CDR3 DNA follows: TGTGCCAGCAGTTATGGCCTTCAGATCTCCTACGAGCAGTACTTC. It is translated as CASSYGLQISYEQYF. This chain uses TRBV6-2 or TRBV6-3 with TRBJ2-7; D is ambiguous. Germline CDR1 is MNHEY and CDR2 is SVGEGT. The CDR3 spans 15 residues. The ends were cut back, 3 bases at V and 0 bases at J, with 12 bases in the middle.